This is a list of T cell receptor beta chains from one sample in a study of blood T cell repertoires in COVID-19. The data were produced by immunoSEQ multiplex PCR, yet TCRdb's version contains in-frame clones alone and is incomplete. This repertoire shows about 400,000 clones, around 92% found once; its top ten account for about 1.2%. The source material was peripheral blood. These receptors all come from a man aged 35 to 55 with acute or convalescent COVID-19. Each CDR3 is given with its conserved first and last residue. D genes are given only for firm matches. Part of the rows lack a size; the others show once, few, many or a class for expanded clones.

size: -; J: TRBJ2-7; length: 15; V: TRBV11-2; D: TRBD2; DNA: TGTGCCAGCAGCTTGATAGCGGGAGGGCCCCACGAGCAGTACTTC; CDR3: CASSLIAGGPHEQYF
size: -; J: TRBJ2-7; length: 13; V: TRBV6-2/TRBV6-3; D: -; DNA: TGTGCCAGCAGTTACGCCAGCTCCTACGAGCAGTACTTC; CDR3: CASSYASSYEQYF
size: -; J: TRBJ1-2; length: 14; V: TRBV3-1/TRBV3-2; D: -; DNA: TGTGCCAGCAGCCAAGGGGACATCGGCTATGGCTACACCTTC; CDR3: CASSQGDIGYGYTF
size: -; J: TRBJ2-7; length: 15; V: TRBV7-2; D: TRBD2; DNA: TGTGCCAGCAGCTCGCTAGCGGGGATAGGTTACGAGCAGTACTTC; CDR3: CASSSLAGIGYEQYF
size: -; J: TRBJ1-1; length: 13; V: TRBV12-3/TRBV12-4; D: TRBD1; DNA: TGTGCCAGCTCACAGGGGGGTCGGACTGAAGCTTTCTTT; CDR3: CASSQGGRTEAFF
size: once; J: TRBJ1-1; length: 11; V: TRBV19; D: -; DNA: TGTGCCAGTAGACAGGGCACTGAAGCTTTCTTT; CDR3: CASRQGTEAFF
size: -; J: TRBJ1-6; length: 17; V: TRBV11-3; D: -; DNA: TGTGCCAGCAGCTTAGCCGGTGGGGGGGAATATAATTCACCCCTCCACTTT; CDR3: CASSLAGGGEYNSPLHF
size: -; J: TRBJ2-2; length: 12; V: TRBV3-1/TRBV3-2; D: -; DNA: TGTGTGGTGAGTGGTTCGACCGGGGAGCTGTTTTTT; CDR3: CVVSGSTGELFF
size: few; J: TRBJ1-1; length: 17; V: TRBV28; D: -; DNA: TGTGCCAGCTATTTAGGTAGCGAGACAGGCATGAACACTGAAGCTTTCTTT; CDR3: CASYLGSETGMNTEAFF
size: -; J: TRBJ2-7; length: 16; V: TRBV28; D: TRBD2; DNA: TGTGCCAGCAGTCTGACTAGCGGGAGGGCCGTTTACGAGCAGTACTTC; CDR3: CASSLTSGRAVYEQYF
size: few; J: TRBJ2-1; length: 13; V: TRBV7-3; D: TRBD2; DNA: TGTGCCAGCAGCTCCGGGGGGAACAATGAGCAGTTCTTC; CDR3: CASSSGGNNEQFF
size: -; J: TRBJ2-5; length: 14; V: TRBV30; D: -; DNA: TGTGCCTGGAGTGTACGCGTCGGGTTTGGGACCCAGTACTTC; CDR3: CAWSVRVGFGTQYF
size: -; J: TRBJ1-1; length: 14; V: TRBV4-1; D: -; DNA: TGCGCCAGCAGTCAAAACAGGGTGAACACTGAAGCTTTCTTT; CDR3: CASSQNRVNTEAFF
size: -; J: TRBJ1-4; length: 14; V: TRBV27; D: -; DNA: TGTGCCAGCAGTTTACGGAGGAGGAGTGAAAAACTGTTTTTT; CDR3: CASSLRRRSEKLFF
size: -; J: TRBJ2-3; length: 15; V: TRBV6-4; D: TRBD1; DNA: TGTGCCAGCAGCAAGGGGGACAGGGACACAGATACGCAGTATTTT; CDR3: CASSKGDRDTDTQYF
size: -; J: TRBJ2-2; length: 14; V: TRBV10-2; D: TRBD1; DNA: TGCGCCAGCAGGGGGACAGGATACACCGGGGAGCTGTTTTTT; CDR3: CASRGTGYTGELFF
size: -; J: TRBJ2-7; length: 12; V: TRBV6-1; D: -; DNA: TGTGCCAGCAGTGAAGGAGCCTACGAGCAGTACTTC; CDR3: CASSEGAYEQYF
size: -; J: TRBJ2-7; length: 14; V: TRBV19; D: TRBD1; DNA: TGTGCCAGTAGCGCCGGGACAGGGGGCGTCGAGCAGTACTTC; CDR3: CASSAGTGGVEQYF
size: -; J: TRBJ2-5; length: 14; V: TRBV4-3; D: -; DNA: TGCGCCAGCAGTCTCGCCGGGTCGGGGGAGACCCAGTACTTC; CDR3: CASSLAGSGETQYF
size: -; J: TRBJ2-5; length: 14; V: TRBV28; D: TRBD2; DNA: TGTGCCAGCAGTTCGGGACTAGCCAAAGAGACCCAGTACTTC; CDR3: CASSSGLAKETQYF
size: -; J: TRBJ2-7; length: 15; V: TRBV4-3; D: -; DNA: TGCGCCAGCAGCCAAGCGGCGACTATGACCTACGAGCAGTACTTC; CDR3: CASSQAATMTYEQYF
size: -; J: TRBJ2-2; length: 14; V: TRBV28; D: -; DNA: TGTGCCAGCAGTTTTTTGTTGGCTACCGGGGAGCTGTTTTTT; CDR3: CASSFLLATGELFF
size: -; J: TRBJ1-2; length: 14; V: TRBV19; D: -; DNA: TGTGCCAGTAGAGCCATGGCGGCCACCTATGGCTACACCTTC; CDR3: CASRAMAATYGYTF
size: once; J: TRBJ2-1; length: 16; V: TRBV9; D: TRBD2; DNA: TGTGCCAGCAGCGTAGACGGACTAGCGGATAACAATGAGCAGTTCTTC; CDR3: CASSVDGLADNNEQFF
size: -; J: TRBJ1-6; length: 14; V: TRBV6-1; D: -; DNA: TGTGCCAGCAGTGACAGGGTTTATAATTCACCCCTCCACTTT; CDR3: CASSDRVYNSPLHF
size: -; J: TRBJ2-7; length: 12; V: TRBV24-1; D: -; DNA: TGTGCCACCAGTTTTGGCAGCTACGAGCAGTACTTC; CDR3: CATSFGSYEQYF
size: -; J: TRBJ1-2; length: 15; V: TRBV28; D: -; DNA: TGTGCCAGCAGTTCACGGGGAAAGGCTAACTATGGCTACACCTTC; CDR3: CASSSRGKANYGYTF